The 20 T cell receptor beta chains reported below all come from one sample, sequenced in a study of blood T cells in healthy people across ages. Using a J-beta primer mix together with a sample-barcoded 5' primer, a second PCR was run for 7 to 11 cycles. Via MiXCR, TCRdb re-called the 5' RACE reads, giving one row per CDR3 protein. Of about 1.6 million distinct CDR3 sequences in the sample, 30% to 40% were seen once. The sample comprised blood. These receptors originate from a woman aged 25 to 39 in good health.

This clonotype was observed many times. The chain carries TRBV7-6 and TRBJ2-7, with a weak D call TRBD2 (6 bases). Germline V gives CDR1 SGHVS, CDR2 FNYEAQ. The CDR3 consists of 14 residues. The V and J ends lost 3 bases and 5 bases respectively, with 14 bases between them. The CDR3 spells CASSLTGEENEQYF. Written as DNA, the CDR3 is TGTGCCAGCAGCTTGACGGGAGAGGAGAACGAGCAGTACTTC.

The rearrangement links TRBV9 to TRBJ1-2; no clear D gene. Trimming removed 2 bases at V and 10 bases at J, with 12 bases between. The CDR3 consists of 12 residues. The germline gives CDR1 SGDLS, CDR2 YYNGEE. The CDR3 nucleotides are TGTGCCAGCAGCGTCCGCCCGGGGTTCTACACCTTC. Amino acid sequence: CASSVRPGFYTF.

The chain recombines TRBV28 with TRBJ2-1; D not resolved. The CDR3 is 13 amino acids. CDR1 is MDHEN and CDR2 is SYDVKM in the germline V gene. V lost 3 bases and J 14 bases, leaving 17 bases between the germline ends. CDR3 bases: TGTGCCAGCAGTTTTGGGTCGATCGAACGGGAGTTCTTC. Translating it yields CASSFGSIEREFF.

The V call is TRBV2, the J call TRBJ2-3; D is possibly TRBD1 (6 bases). The CDR3 loop spans 14 amino acids. V was shortened by 7 bases and J by 3 bases, with 14 bases between the two germline ends. The V gene's germline CDR1 is SNHLY and CDR2 FYNNEI. DNA for the CDR3: TGTGCCAGCAAAGGGGGAACGAGGACAGATACGCAGTATTTT. It codes for CASKGGTRTDTQYF.

The genes are TRBV6-5 and TRBJ1-5, with TRBD1 as a possible D gene (6 bases). CDR1 is MNHEY and CDR2 is SVGAGI in the germline V gene. The CDR3 extends over 17 amino acids. The V end was cut by 4 bases, the J end by 2 bases, with 18 bases between. The CDR3 sequence is CASSFYNRVVGNQPQHF. As DNA, the CDR3 is TGTGCCAGCAGTTTTTACAACAGGGTAGTCGGCAATCAGCCCCAGCATTTT.

V and J are TRBV6-4 and TRBJ2-7; weak D call: TRBD1 (7 bases). The CDR3 runs 14 residues. Trimming left V 7 bases short and J 2 bases short, with 15 bases between. Germline CDR1 and CDR2: MRHNA and SNTAGT. The CDR3 loop is CASNQGGQPYEQYF. In DNA, the CDR3 is TGTGCCAGCAACCAGGGGGGACAGCCCTACGAGCAGTACTTC.

In its sample, this clonotype was seen once. A read error is possible here, since a much larger clone lies one base away. The rearrangement links TRBV5-1 to TRBJ2-7; D may correspond to TRBD1 or TRBD2 (5 bases each). The germline V gene encodes CDR1 SGHRS and CDR2 YFSETQ. The length of the CDR3 is 14 residues. V dropped 7 bases and J dropped 2 bases, with 16 bases sitting between them. This chain's CDR3 is CASASGTGTYEQYF. In nucleotides, the CDR3 is TGCGCCAGCGCCTCCGGGACGGGCACCTACGAGCAGTACTTC.

This clonotype was seen only a few times. The chain combines TRBV20-1 with TRBJ1-1; no definite D call. From germline, CDR1 is DFQATT and CDR2 SNEGSKA (reference sequence). Trimming cost V 5 bases and J 2 bases, with 9 bases left between them. The length of the CDR3 is 12 residues. The CDR3 sequence is CSAQDSNTEAFF. The DNA for the CDR3 is TGCAGTGCTCAGGATAGTAACACTGAAGCTTTCTTT.

The rearrangement uses TRBV28 and TRBJ1-1; a weak D match, TRBD1 (6 bases). This CDR3 is built from 14 residues. From germline, CDR1 is MDHEN and CDR2 SYDVKM. Trimming removed 1 base from V and 4 bases from J, with 10 bases in between. CDR3 nucleotides: TGTGCCAGCAGTTTATACGGCAGGGGCACTGAAGCTTTCTTT. Its translation is CASSLYGRGTEAFF.

J is TRBJ2-7 and V is TRBV30; the D is unclear. Trimming cost V 2 bases and J 1 base, with 18 bases left between them. Germline V CDR1 and CDR2: GTSNPN, SVGIG (reference sequence). The CDR3 runs to 16 residues. The chain's CDR3 is CAWSPPYLQQSYEQYV. The CDR3 DNA sequence: TGTGCCTGGAGTCCCCCCTATCTACAGCAATCCTACGAGCAGTACGTC.

The V call is TRBV20-1, the J call TRBJ1-3; no definite D call. Trimming removed 3 bases at V and 0 bases at J, with 12 bases between. CDR3 size: 15 residues. Germline CDR1 reads DFQATT; CDR2 reads SNEGSKA (reference sequence). CDR3 sequence reads: CSASPDGPSGNTIYF. CDR3 bases: TGCAGTGCTAGCCCTGACGGACCCTCTGGAAACACCATATATTTT.

The chain couples TRBV9 to TRBJ1-5; 9 positions agree with TRBD1. This CDR3 spans 12 amino acids. Looked up from germline, CDR1 is SGDLS and CDR2 is YYNGEE. The J segment lost 7 bases and the V segment lost 9 bases, leaving 5 bases of the junction unmatched. CDR3 in amino acids: CATYRGRQPQHF. The DNA for the CDR3 is TGTGCCACTTACAGGGGGCGGCAGCCCCAGCATTTT.

V usage is TRBV30 and J usage is TRBJ1-2, with 9 bases matching TRBD1. Germline trimming cut 5 bases from V and 8 bases from J; bases unmatched to any gene: 9. Germline V gene lookup returns CDR1 GTSNPN and CDR2 SVGIG (reference sequence). The CDR3 has 13 amino acids. The CDR3 DNA reads TGTGCCTGGGGGGACAGGGAATACGACGGCTACACCTTC. This encodes CAWGDREYDGYTF.

A remark on this clonotype: Sequence at one end of the junction differs from germline and may be a read error. The CDR3 bases are TGTGTCAGCACCCTCACCCCCGGGGAGCTGTTTTTT. Its translation is CVSTLTPGELFF. The chain recombines TRBV12-3 or TRBV12-4 with TRBJ2-2; D unresolved. The CDR3 runs to 12 residues.

The table lists this clonotype with a few counts. The rearrangement joins TRBV28 to TRBJ2-4; the D gene is possibly TRBD1 (6 bases). The J call may be wrong; the DNA end is better matched by TRBJ2-7. Germline assignment: CDR1 MDHEN and CDR2 SYDVKM. The CDR3 spans 14 residues. CDR3 sequence: CASSRDIGSYEQYF. CDR3 nucleotides: TGTGCCAGCAGCCGGGACATCGGCAGCTACGAGCAGTACTTC.

CDR3 nucleotide sequence: TGCAGTGCCAACCCTACAACTAACTATGGCTACACCTTC. It codes for CSANPTTNYGYTF. The rearrangement uses TRBV20-1 and TRBJ1-2; no definite D call. The V end lost 6 bases, the J end lost 0 bases, and 11 bases lay between the germline ends. Germline assignment: CDR1 DFQATT and CDR2 SNEGSKA (reference sequence). This CDR3 spans 13 amino acids.

On this clonotype itself: Germline and junction disagree at one end, which may indicate a read error. This chain connects TRBV7-8 to TRBJ2-3; a possible D gene is TRBD2 (6 bases). The germline V gene has CDR1 SGHVS and CDR2 FQNEAQ. This CDR3 spans 16 amino acids. In DNA, the CDR3 is TGTGCCAGCAGATTAGAGGCGGGACTCGGCACAGATACGCAGTATTTT. This codes for CASRLEAGLGTDTQYF. Full variable domain (rest looked up from reference TRBV7-8 and TRBJ2-3): GAGVSQSPRYKVAKRGQDVALRCDPISGHVSLFWYQQALGQGPEFLTYFQNEAQLDKSGLPSDRFFAERPEGSVSTLKIQRTQQEDSAVYLCASRLEAGLGTDTQYFGPGTRLTVL.

The chain recombines TRBV27 with TRBJ2-7, with 11 bases identical to TRBD1. The CDR3 is made up of 16 amino acids. Germline V CDR1 and CDR2: MNHEY, SMNVEV (reference sequence). V lost 4 bases, J lost 7 bases, and 12 bases stayed unmatched. CDR3 protein: CASSSGSGQGAGEQYF. In nucleotides, the CDR3 is TGTGCCAGCAGTTCGGGGTCAGGACAGGGGGCTGGAGAGCAGTACTTC.

This chain links TRBV7-2 with TRBJ2-7; D is perhaps TRBD2 (7 bases). Germline CDR1 reads SGHTA; CDR2 reads FQGNSA. V lost 1 base and J 4 bases, leaving 26 bases between the germline ends. The CDR3 loop spans 19 amino acids. Here the CDR3 reads CASSLVPAGRGAPRYEQYF. CDR3 DNA sequence: TGTGCCAGCAGCTTAGTTCCGGCGGGTCGGGGGGCGCCCCGTTACGAGCAGTACTTC. Drawing the rest from reference TRBV7-2 and TRBJ2-7, the complete variable domain is GAGVSQSPSNKVTEKGKDVELRCDPISGHTALYWYRQSLGQGLEFLIYFQGNSAPDKSGLPSDRFSAERTGGSVSTLTIQRTQQEDSAVYLCASSLVPAGRGAPRYEQYFGPGTRLTVT.

J is TRBJ1-2 and V is TRBV30, with TRBD1 identical over 7 bases. Trimming cost V 5 bases and J 8 bases; bases outside gene matches: 5. The CDR3 has 11 residues. CDR1 is GTSNPN and CDR2 is SVGIG in the germline V gene (reference sequence). Written as DNA, the CDR3 is TGTGCCTGGGGGACAGCCTTCGGCTACACCTTC. It specifies CAWGTAFGYTF.